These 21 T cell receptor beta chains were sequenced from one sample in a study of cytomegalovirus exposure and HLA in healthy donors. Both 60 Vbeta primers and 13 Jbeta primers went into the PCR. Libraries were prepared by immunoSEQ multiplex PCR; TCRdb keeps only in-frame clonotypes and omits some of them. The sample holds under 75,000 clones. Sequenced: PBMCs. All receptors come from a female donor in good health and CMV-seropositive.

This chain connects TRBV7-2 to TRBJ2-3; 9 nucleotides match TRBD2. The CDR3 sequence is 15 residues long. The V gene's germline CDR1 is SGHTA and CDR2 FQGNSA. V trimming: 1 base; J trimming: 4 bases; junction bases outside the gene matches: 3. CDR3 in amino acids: CASSLGGLASDTQYF. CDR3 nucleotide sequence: TGTGCCAGCAGCTTAGGGGGACTAGCATCAGATACGCAGTATTTT.

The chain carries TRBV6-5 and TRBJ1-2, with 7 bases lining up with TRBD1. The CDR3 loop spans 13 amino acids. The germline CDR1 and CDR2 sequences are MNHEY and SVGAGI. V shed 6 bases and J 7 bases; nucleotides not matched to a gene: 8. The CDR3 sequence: CASRRLDRAGYTF. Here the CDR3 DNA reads TGTGCCAGCAGACGCCTTGACAGGGCTGGCTACACCTTC.

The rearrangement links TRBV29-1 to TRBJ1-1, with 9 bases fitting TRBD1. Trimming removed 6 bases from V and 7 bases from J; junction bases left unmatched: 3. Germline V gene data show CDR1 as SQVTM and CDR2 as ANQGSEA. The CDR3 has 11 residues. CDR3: CSVTGGGEAFF. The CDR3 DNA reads TGCAGCGTAACAGGGGGCGGTGAAGCTTTCTTT.

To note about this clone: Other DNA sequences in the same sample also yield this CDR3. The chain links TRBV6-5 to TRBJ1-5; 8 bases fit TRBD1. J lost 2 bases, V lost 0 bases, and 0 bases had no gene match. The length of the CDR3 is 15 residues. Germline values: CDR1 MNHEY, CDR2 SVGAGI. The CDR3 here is CASSYSTGGNQPQHF. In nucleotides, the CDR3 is TGTGCCAGCAGTTACTCGACAGGGGGCAATCAGCCCCAGCATTTT.

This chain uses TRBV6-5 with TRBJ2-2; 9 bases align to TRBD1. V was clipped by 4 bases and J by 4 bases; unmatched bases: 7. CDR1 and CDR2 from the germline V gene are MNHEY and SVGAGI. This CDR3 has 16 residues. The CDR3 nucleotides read TGTGCCAGCAGTTCGGTCGGGACAGGGATCACCGGGGAGCTGTTTTTT. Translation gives CASSSVGTGITGELFF.

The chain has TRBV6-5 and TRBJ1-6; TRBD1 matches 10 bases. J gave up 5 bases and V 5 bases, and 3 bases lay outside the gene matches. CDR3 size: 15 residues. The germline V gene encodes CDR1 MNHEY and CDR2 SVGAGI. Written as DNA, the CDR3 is TGTGCCAGCAGTATCGGGACAGGGGATAATTCACCCCTCCACTTT. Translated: CASSIGTGDNSPLHF.

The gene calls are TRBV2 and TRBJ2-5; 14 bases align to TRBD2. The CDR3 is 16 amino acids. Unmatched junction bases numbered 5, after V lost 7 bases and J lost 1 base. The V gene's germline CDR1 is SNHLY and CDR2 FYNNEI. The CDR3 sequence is CASIGTSGGPQETQYF. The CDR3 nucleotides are TGTGCCAGCATCGGGACTAGCGGGGGCCCCCAAGAGACCCAGTACTTC.

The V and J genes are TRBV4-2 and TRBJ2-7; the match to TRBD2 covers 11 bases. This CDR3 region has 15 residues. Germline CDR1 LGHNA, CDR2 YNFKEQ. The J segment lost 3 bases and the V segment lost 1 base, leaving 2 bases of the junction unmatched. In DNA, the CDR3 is TGTGCCAGCAGCCAAGTGGGGACTAGCGGCTACGAGCAGTACTTC. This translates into CASSQVGTSGYEQYF.

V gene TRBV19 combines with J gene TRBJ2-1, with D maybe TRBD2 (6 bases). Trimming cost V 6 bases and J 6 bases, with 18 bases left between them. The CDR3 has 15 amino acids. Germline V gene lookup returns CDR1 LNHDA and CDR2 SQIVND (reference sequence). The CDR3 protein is CASSPSRTITNEQFF. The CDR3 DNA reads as TGTGCCAGTAGCCCCAGCCGGACTATCACCAATGAGCAGTTCTTC.

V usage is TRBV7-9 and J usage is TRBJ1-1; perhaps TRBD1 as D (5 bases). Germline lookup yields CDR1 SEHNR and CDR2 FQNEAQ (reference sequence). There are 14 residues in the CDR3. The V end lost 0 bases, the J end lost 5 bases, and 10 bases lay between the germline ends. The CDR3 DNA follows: TGTGCCAGCAGCTTAGCTTTGGGGGGAACTGAAGCTTTCTTT. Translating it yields CASSLALGGTEAFF.

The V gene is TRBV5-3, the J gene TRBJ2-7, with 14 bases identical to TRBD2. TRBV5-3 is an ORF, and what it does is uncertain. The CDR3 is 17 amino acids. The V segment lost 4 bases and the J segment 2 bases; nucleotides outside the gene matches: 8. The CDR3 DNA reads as TGTGCCAGAAGCCCGGGACTAGCGGGGGTCAGCGCCTACGAGCAGTACTTC. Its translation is CARSPGLAGVSAYEQYF.

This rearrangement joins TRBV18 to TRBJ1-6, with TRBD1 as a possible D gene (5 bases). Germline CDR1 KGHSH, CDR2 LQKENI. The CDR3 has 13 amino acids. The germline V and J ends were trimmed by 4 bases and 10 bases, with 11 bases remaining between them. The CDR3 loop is CASSRQGDSPLHF. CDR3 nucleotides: TGTGCCAGCTCACGGCAGGGCGACTCACCCCTCCACTTT. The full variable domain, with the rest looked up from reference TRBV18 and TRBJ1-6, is NAGVMQNPRHLVRRRGQEARLRCSPMKGHSHVYWYRQLPEEGLKFMVYLQKENIIDESGMPKERFSAEFPKEGPSILRIQQVVRGDSAAYFCASSRQGDSPLHFGNGTRLTVT.

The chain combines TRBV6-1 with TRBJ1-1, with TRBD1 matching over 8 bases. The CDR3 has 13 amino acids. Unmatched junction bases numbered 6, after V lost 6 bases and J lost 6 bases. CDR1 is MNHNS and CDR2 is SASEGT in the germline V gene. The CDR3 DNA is TGTGCCAGCAGCCGGACAGGGTACCCTGAAGCTTTCTTT. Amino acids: CASSRTGYPEAFF.

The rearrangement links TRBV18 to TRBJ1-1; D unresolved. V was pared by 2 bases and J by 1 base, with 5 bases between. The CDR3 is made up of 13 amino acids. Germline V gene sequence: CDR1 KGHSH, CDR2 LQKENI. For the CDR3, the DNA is TGTGCCAGCTCACCAGTTCAGAACACTGAAGCTTTCTTT. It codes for CASSPVQNTEAFF.

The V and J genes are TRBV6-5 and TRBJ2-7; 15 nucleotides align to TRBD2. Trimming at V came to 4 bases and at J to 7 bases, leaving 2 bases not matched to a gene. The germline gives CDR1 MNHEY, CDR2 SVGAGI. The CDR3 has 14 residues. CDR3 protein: CASSSGTSGREQYF. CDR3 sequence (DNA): TGTGCCAGCAGTTCCGGGACTAGCGGGAGGGAGCAGTACTTC.

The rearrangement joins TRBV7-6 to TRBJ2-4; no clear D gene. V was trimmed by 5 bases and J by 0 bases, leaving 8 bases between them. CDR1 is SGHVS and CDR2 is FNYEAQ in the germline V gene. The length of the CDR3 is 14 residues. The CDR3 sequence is CASSERLAKNIQYF. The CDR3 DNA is TGTGCCAGCAGCGAGAGGTTAGCCAAAAACATTCAGTACTTC.

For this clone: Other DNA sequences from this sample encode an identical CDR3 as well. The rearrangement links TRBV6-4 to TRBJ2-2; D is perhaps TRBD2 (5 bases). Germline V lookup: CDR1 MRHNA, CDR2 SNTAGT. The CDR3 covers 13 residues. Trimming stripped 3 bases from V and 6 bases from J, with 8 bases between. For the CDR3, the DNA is TGTGCCAGCAGTGATAGCGCCTCCGGGGAGCTGTTTTTT. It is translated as CASSDSASGELFF.

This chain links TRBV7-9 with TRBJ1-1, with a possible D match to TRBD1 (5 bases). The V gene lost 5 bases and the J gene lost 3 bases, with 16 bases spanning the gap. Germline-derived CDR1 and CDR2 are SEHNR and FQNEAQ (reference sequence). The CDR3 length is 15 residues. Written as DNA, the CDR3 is TGTGCCAGCAGCAATAGGCAGGGTTTGGACACTGAAGCTTTCTTT. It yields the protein CASSNRQGLDTEAFF. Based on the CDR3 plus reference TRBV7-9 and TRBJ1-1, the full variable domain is DTGVSQNPRHKITKRGQNVTFRCDPISEHNRLYWYRQTLGQGPEFLTYFQNEAQLEKSRLLSDRFSAERPKGSFSTLEIQRTEQGDSAMYLCASSNRQGLDTEAFFGQGTRLTVV.

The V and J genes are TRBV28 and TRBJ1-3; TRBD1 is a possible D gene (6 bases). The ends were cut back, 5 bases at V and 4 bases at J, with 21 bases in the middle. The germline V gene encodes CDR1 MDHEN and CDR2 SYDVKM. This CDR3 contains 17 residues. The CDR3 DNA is TGTGCCAGCAGTACCCCAGCAGGGGATGTTTTCGGAAACACCATATATTTT. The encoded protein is CASSTPAGDVFGNTIYF. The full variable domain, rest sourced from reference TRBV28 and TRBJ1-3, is DVKVTQSSRYLVKRTGEKVFLECVQDMDHENMFWYRQDPGLGLRLIYFSYDVKMKEKGDIPEGYSVSREKKERFSLILESASTNQTSMYLCASSTPAGDVFGNTIYFGEGSWLTVV.

CDR3 protein: CAWSVGSSLNEKLFF. The CDR3 bases are TGTGCCTGGAGTGTAGGTAGCAGCCTCAATGAAAAACTGTTTTTT. V is TRBV30 and J is TRBJ1-4; D uncertain. This CDR3 has 15 residues. Deletions cut 0 bases from V and 5 bases from J, with 13 bases between. Looked up from germline, CDR1 is GTSNPN and CDR2 is SVGIG (reference sequence).

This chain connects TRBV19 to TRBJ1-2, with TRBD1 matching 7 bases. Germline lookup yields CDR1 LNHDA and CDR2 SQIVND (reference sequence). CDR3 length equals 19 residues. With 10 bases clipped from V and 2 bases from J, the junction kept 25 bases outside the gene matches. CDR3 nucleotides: TGTGCCACCAGAGTACGGGTAGACGGTGGACAGGCCAAAAACTATGGCTACACCTTC. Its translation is CATRVRVDGGQAKNYGYTF.